The next 10 T cell receptor beta chains were all read from a single sample in a study of cytomegalovirus exposure and HLA in healthy donors. The PCR employed 60 Vbeta primers together with 13 Jbeta primers. Profiled with immunoSEQ multiplex PCR; TCRdb holds only in-frame clones, not every one. The table records 95,000 to 110,000 clones, less than 85% of them present only once. The sample comprised PBMCs. These receptors originate from a middle-aged woman in good health and CMV-seropositive.

The chain combines TRBV27 with TRBJ2-7, with 8 bases fitting TRBD2. Germline assignment: CDR1 MNHEY and CDR2 SMNVEV (reference sequence). V dropped 3 bases and J dropped 3; count of bases not matched to a gene: 7. The CDR3 contains 15 residues. The CDR3 region is CASSFSGGGNYEQYF. CDR3 nucleotide sequence: TGTGCCAGCAGTTTTTCTGGCGGGGGGAACTACGAGCAGTACTTC.

This clone was observed a few times. The rearrangement joins TRBV25-1 to TRBJ2-1, with a possible D match to TRBD1 (6 bases). This CDR3 has 12 amino acids. Trimming removed 4 bases at V and 6 bases at J, with 7 bases between. Looked up from germline, CDR1 is MGHDK and CDR2 is SYGVNS. The CDR3 spells CASSGGGNEQFF. CDR3 coding DNA: TGTGCCAGCAGTGGAGGGGGCAATGAGCAGTTCTTC.

V usage is TRBV15 and J usage is TRBJ2-7; the D gene is possibly TRBD1 (5 bases). Per germline, CDR1 LNHNV and CDR2 YYDKDF (reference sequence). Trimming left V 3 bases short and J 8 bases short, with 14 bases between. This CDR3 is built from 13 residues. CDR3 in amino acids: CATSSLGLSKQYF. The CDR3 region has the DNA TGTGCCACCAGCAGCCTGGGGCTGTCCAAGCAGTACTTC.

About this clone: Other DNA sequences in the same sample also yield this CDR3. V and J are TRBV9 and TRBJ2-5; D unclear. The germline V gene encodes CDR1 SGDLS and CDR2 YYNGEE. V lost 0 bases and J lost 3, with 9 bases in between. This CDR3 comprises 14 residues. Written as DNA, the CDR3 is TGTGCCAGCAGCGTAGCAACGGGTGAAGAGACCCAGTACTTC. Protein: CASSVATGEETQYF.

The V call is TRBV5-6, the J call TRBJ1-2; 11 bases line up with TRBD1. Trimming removed 4 bases from V and 4 bases from J; junction bases left unmatched: 6. The CDR3 is 15 amino acids. Germline V CDR1 and CDR2: SGHDT, YYEEEE. This CDR3 is CASSPDRGRFYGYTF. The CDR3 nucleotides read TGTGCCAGCAGCCCGGACAGGGGGCGTTTCTATGGCTACACCTTC.

The V call is TRBV7-2, the J call TRBJ2-5; TRBD2 might be the D (6 bases). The CDR3 is 15 residues long. The germline V and J ends were trimmed by 1 base and 0 bases, with 9 bases remaining between them. Per the germline V gene, CDR1 is SGHTA and CDR2 is FQGNSA. CDR3 sequence: CASSLVEGYQETQYF. The CDR3 nucleotides read TGTGCCAGCAGCTTAGTGGAGGGGTACCAAGAGACCCAGTACTTC.

The count of this clone is one. V and J are TRBV5-6 and TRBJ1-2; maybe TRBD1 (5 bases). Germline V gives CDR1 SGHDT, CDR2 YYEEEE. V was pared by 2 bases and J by 4 bases, with 15 bases between. The length of the CDR3 is 15 residues. The CDR3 reads CASSFNTGIAYGYTF. The CDR3 DNA reads as TGTGCCAGCAGCTTTAATACAGGCATCGCCTATGGCTACACCTTC.

The V gene is TRBV5-1, the J gene TRBJ1-4; D is uncertain. This CDR3 has 16 residues. Trimming left V 6 bases short and J 0 bases short, with 15 bases between. Germline V CDR1 and CDR2: SGHRS, YFSETQ. This CDR3 is CASNQDGSTTNEKLFF. Here the CDR3 DNA reads TGCGCCAGCAATCAAGACGGGTCCACAACTAATGAAAAACTGTTTTTT.

This chain uses TRBV4-1 with TRBJ2-5; tentatively, D is TRBD2 (6 bases). Germline V gene sequence: CDR1 MGHRA, CDR2 YSYEKL. The CDR3 spans 15 residues. V was cut by 4 bases and J by 1 base, with 13 bases left in between. Here the CDR3 DNA reads TGCGCCAGCAGCCGGGGGGACTCGCCCCAAGAGACCCAGTACTTC. Translating gives CASSRGDSPQETQYF.

The V call is TRBV19, the J call TRBJ1-2; tentative D call: TRBD1 (5 bases). The ends were cut back, 5 bases at V and 7 bases at J, with 29 bases in the middle. This CDR3 region has 18 residues. The V gene's germline CDR1 is LNHDA and CDR2 SQIVND (reference sequence). This CDR3 reads CASSPLRPGTWQGAGYTF. CDR3 DNA: TGTGCCAGTAGTCCGCTCCGACCCGGGACTTGGCAGGGCGCTGGCTACACCTTC.